This section outlines one T cell receptor (beta chain) sequence together with its context. Time point described: pretreatment peripheral blood. The data belong to a study of PD-L1 blockade in urothelial cancer. Across the whole study: Analysis of the blood was performed 3 weeks (second dose) and 6 weeks after treatment start.

Some clones are missing from TCRdb's copy, which holds only in-frame ones; the method was immunoSEQ multiplex PCR. The sample holds around 100,000 clones, 87% seen once. Here the sequenced sample was PBMCs, taken around atezolizumab (anti-PD-L1) treatment. The receptor comes from a man aged 60 to 75 with urothelial cancer.

CDR3 amino acids: CASSLRSGRAIDTQYF. CDR3 DNA sequence: TGTGCCAGCAGCTTAAGATCCGGGAGGGCTATAGATACGCAGTATTTT. This chain joins TRBV7-2 and TRBJ2-3; 8 bases are shared with TRBD2. The CDR3 has 16 residues. The ends lost 2 bases at V and 5 bases at J; junction bases unmatched: 9. The germline V gene encodes CDR1 SGHTA and CDR2 FQGNSA. The variable domain in full, with the rest retrieved from reference TRBV7-2 and TRBJ2-3, is GAGVSQSPSNKVTEKGKDVELRCDPISGHTALYWYRQSLGQGLEFLIYFQGNSAPDKSGLPSDRFSAERTGGSVSTLTIQRTQQEDSAVYLCASSLRSGRAIDTQYFGPGTRLTVL.